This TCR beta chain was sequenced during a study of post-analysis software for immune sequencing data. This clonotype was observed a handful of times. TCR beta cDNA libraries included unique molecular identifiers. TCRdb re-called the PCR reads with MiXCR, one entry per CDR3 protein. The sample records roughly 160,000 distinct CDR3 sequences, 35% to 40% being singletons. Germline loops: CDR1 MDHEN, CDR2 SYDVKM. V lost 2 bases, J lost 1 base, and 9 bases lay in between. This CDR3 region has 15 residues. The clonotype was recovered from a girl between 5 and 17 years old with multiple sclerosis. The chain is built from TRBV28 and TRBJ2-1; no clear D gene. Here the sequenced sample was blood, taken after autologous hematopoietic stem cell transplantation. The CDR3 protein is CASSLVGASYNEQFF. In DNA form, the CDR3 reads TGTGCCAGCAGTTTAGTTGGTGCTTCCTACAATGAGCAGTTCTTC.